The next 9 T cell receptor beta chains were all read from a single sample in a study of T cell responses to AZD1222 COVID-19 vaccine. Clones were sequenced by immunoSEQ multiplex PCR, and TCRdb holds only the in-frame ones, with some missing. This sample carries 130,000 or so clones, approximately 91% of them seen once, and the ten largest clones take under 6%. Material: peripheral blood, obtained 28 days after the second AZD1222 dose. Receptors originate from an adult who received the AZD1222 COVID-19 vaccine.

The genes are TRBV12-3 or TRBV12-4 and TRBJ1-1, with a tentative D call TRBD1 (5 bases). CDR3 size: 13 residues. V dropped 3 bases and J dropped 8 bases, with 13 bases sitting between them. This CDR3 is CASSLTASGEAFF. The CDR3 nucleotides are TGTGCCAGCAGTTTGACAGCTTCAGGGGAAGCTTTCTTT.

The V and J genes are TRBV24-1 and TRBJ2-4; a weak D match, TRBD2 (7 bases). From germline, CDR1 is KGHDR and CDR2 SFDVKD. The CDR3 runs 14 residues. The germline V and J ends were trimmed by 12 bases and 1 base, with 15 bases remaining between them. CDR3 in amino acids: CALSRGGAKNIQYF. CDR3 bases: TGTGCCTTATCTAGGGGGGGGGCCAAAAACATTCAGTACTTC.

The V and J genes are TRBV4-2 and TRBJ2-1; 8 nucleotides match TRBD2. Trimming removed 2 bases from V and 4 bases from J; junction bases left unmatched: 4. The germline gives CDR1 LGHNA, CDR2 YNFKEQ. The CDR3 is made up of 15 amino acids. This CDR3 reads CASSQPGTRYNEQFF. The CDR3 DNA reads TGTGCCAGCAGCCAACCCGGGACTAGATACAATGAGCAGTTCTTC.

V usage is TRBV5-1 and J usage is TRBJ2-1; D ambiguous. The CDR3 runs to 15 residues. In germline, CDR1 is SGHRS, CDR2 YFSETQ. V gave up 4 bases and J gave up 0 bases, with 11 bases separating them. The DNA for the CDR3 is TGCGCCAGCAGCCCACAACCGAGCTCCTACAATGAGCAGTTCTTC. It yields the protein CASSPQPSSYNEQFF.

The CDR3 spells CASSLGALAGRVTGELFF. Written as DNA, the CDR3 is TGTGCCAGCAGCTTAGGGGCCCTAGCGGGAAGGGTAACCGGGGAGCTGTTTTTT. The genes are TRBV7-2 and TRBJ2-2; 9 nucleotides line up with TRBD2. The CDR3 has 18 amino acids. V shed 1 base, J shed 5 bases, and the junction held 11 bases outside the gene matches. CDR1 and CDR2 (germline): SGHTA, FQGNSA. Supplemented by reference TRBV7-2 and TRBJ2-2, the full variable domain reads GAGVSQSPSNKVTEKGKDVELRCDPISGHTALYWYRQSLGQGLEFLIYFQGNSAPDKSGLPSDRFSAERTGGSVSTLTIQRTQQEDSAVYLCASSLGALAGRVTGELFFGEGSRLTVL.

This clone showed up just a few times. This chain uses TRBV10-3 with TRBJ2-5; D is tentatively TRBD1 or TRBD2 (5 bases each). Germline CDR1 reads ENHRY; CDR2 reads SYGVKD. The V end lost 9 bases, the J end lost 4 bases, and 15 bases lay between the germline ends. This CDR3 is 13 amino acids long. The CDR3 nucleotides are TGTGCCATAGGGGTCCCCGGGACAGAGACCCAGTACTTC. Amino acid sequence: CAIGVPGTETQYF.

This clone was picked up one time. Here the CDR3 reads CASSEDSDSPLHF. CDR3 coding DNA: TGTGCCAGCTCAGAGGACAGCGATTCACCCCTCCACTTT. The chain links TRBV18 to TRBJ1-6; D may be TRBD1 (6 bases). Looked up from germline, CDR1 is KGHSH and CDR2 is LQKENI. Trimming took off 5 bases at V and 8 bases at J, with 10 bases between the two ends. The length of the CDR3 is 13 residues. The full variable domain, completed using reference TRBV18 and TRBJ1-6, is NAGVMQNPRHLVRRRGQEARLRCSPMKGHSHVYWYRQLPEEGLKFMVYLQKENIIDESGMPKERFSAEFPKEGPSILRIQQVVRGDSAAYFCASSEDSDSPLHFGNGTRLTVT.

The rearrangement links TRBV9 to TRBJ2-2; no reliable D call. The CDR3 totals 12 residues. Trimming removed 5 bases from V and 2 bases from J, with 4 bases in between. Germline V gene sequence: CDR1 SGDLS, CDR2 YYNGEE. CDR3 region: CASSHNTGELFF. CDR3 in DNA: TGTGCCAGCAGTCATAACACCGGGGAGCTGTTTTTT.

V is TRBV9 and J is TRBJ1-4; possible D gene TRBD1, 6 bases. The CDR3 is 14 amino acids. Germline CDR1 SGDLS, CDR2 YYNGEE. Trimming pared 3 bases from V and 8 bases from J, leaving 14 bases between. CDR3 sequence: CASSATGSREKLFF. The DNA of the CDR3 is TGTGCCAGCAGCGCAACAGGGTCTCGGGAAAAACTGTTTTTT.